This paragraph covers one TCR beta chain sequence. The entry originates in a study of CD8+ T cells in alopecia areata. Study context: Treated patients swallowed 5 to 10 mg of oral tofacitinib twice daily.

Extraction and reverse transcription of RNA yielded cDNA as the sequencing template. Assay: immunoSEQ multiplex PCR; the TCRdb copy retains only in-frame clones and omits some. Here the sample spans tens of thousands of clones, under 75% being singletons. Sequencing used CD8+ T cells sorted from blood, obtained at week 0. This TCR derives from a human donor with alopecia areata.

DNA for the CDR3: TGTGCCAGTAGCCAAACAGGGGGCGATGAGCAGTTCTTC. Its protein is CASSQTGGDEQFF. The chain employs TRBV19 and TRBJ2-1, with 9 bases matching TRBD1. CDR3 length: 13 amino acids. Trimming removed 6 bases from V and 8 bases from J; junction bases left unmatched: 5. From germline, CDR1 is LNHDA and CDR2 SQIVND (reference sequence).